This T cell receptor (beta chain) is drawn from a study of T cell responses to AZD1222 COVID-19 vaccine. As regards this clone: Its antigen remains unidentified.

General study results and limits: Every sample of the repertoires postdated the peak T cell response. Dominant at 160-218 and 743-854, vaccine-associated CD4 TCRs also spanned spike. Vaccination with two AZD1222 doses was followed by a rise in Spike-specific TCR breadth and depth.

Assay used: immunoSEQ multiplex PCR; TCRdb lists only in-frame clones, some missing. The sample has approximately 200,000 clones; around 94% are singletons. Germline V gene lookup returns CDR1 SEHNR and CDR2 FQNEAQ (reference sequence). This CDR3 contains 15 residues. The V and J ends lost 3 bases and 2 bases respectively, with 13 bases between them. Sequencing was performed on peripheral blood, taken 28 days after the second dose of the MenACWY control vaccine. The V and J genes are TRBV7-9 and TRBJ2-5; D perhaps matches TRBD2 (6 bases). The TCR originated in an adult who received the MenACWY meningococcal vaccine as a control. The CDR3 here is CASSFITGEQETQYF. The CDR3 DNA is TGTGCCAGCAGCTTTATAACGGGAGAACAAGAGACCCAGTACTTC.